A single sample is the source of the 30 T cell receptor beta chains below, sequenced in a study of CD8 T cells in Susac syndrome. Random hexamers were used to reverse transcribe about 0.45 to 1 ug of RNA. TCRdb fed the immunoSEQ multiplex PCR reads into MiXCR, producing one record per CDR3 protein. The data show roughly 200,000 distinct CDR3 sequences, around 95% seen once. Sequenced input: CD4+ T cells from PBMCs. The receptors derive from a human donor in good health.

The gene calls are TRBV3-1 and TRBJ1-1; weak D call: TRBD1 (6 bases). The CDR3 covers 16 residues. CDR1 LGHDT and CDR2 YNNKEL come from the germline V gene (reference sequence). Trimming shortened V by 4 bases and J by 0 bases, and 15 bases separated the two germline ends. CDR3 DNA sequence: TGTGCCAGCAGCCCTGTTTGGGGGGCGATGAACACTGAAGCTTTCTTT. Encoded protein: CASSPVWGAMNTEAFF.

The chain links TRBV5-1 to TRBJ1-2; TRBD1 agrees at 7 bases. The germline CDR1 and CDR2 sequences are SGHRS and YFSETQ. This CDR3 spans 13 amino acids. V dropped 4 bases and J dropped 10; count of bases not matched to a gene: 10. CDR3 DNA sequence: TGCGCCAGCAGCAGAGTAGGGGGCTATTTCTACACCTTC. Encoded protein: CASSRVGGYFYTF.

The V gene is TRBV3-1, the J gene TRBJ2-1; 7 nucleotides agree with TRBD2. CDR1 LGHDT and CDR2 YNNKEL come from the germline V gene (reference sequence). The CDR3 is 14 amino acids. V lost 3 bases to trimming and J lost 5 bases; unmatched junction nucleotides: 4. The CDR3 protein is CASSQREGHNEQFF. CDR3 DNA: TGTGCCAGCAGCCAGAGGGAGGGACACAATGAGCAGTTCTTC.

The gene calls are TRBV18 and TRBJ1-1; D remains ambiguous. Germline-derived CDR1 and CDR2 are KGHSH and LQKENI. This CDR3 is built from 15 residues. Trimming took 2 bases from V and 1 from J, leaving 11 bases between them. The CDR3 sequence is CASSPGLEGNTEAFF. CDR3 nucleotides: TGTGCCAGCTCACCAGGGCTCGAGGGGAACACTGAAGCTTTCTTT.

The chain joins TRBV29-1 to TRBJ1-2; D ambiguous. There are 11 residues in the CDR3. V lost 4 bases and J 6 bases, leaving 9 bases between the germline ends. Looked up from germline, CDR1 is SQVTM and CDR2 is ANQGSEA. CDR3 residues: CSVVSQDGYTF. The DNA of the CDR3 is TGCAGCGTTGTATCGCAGGATGGCTACACCTTC.

This chain links TRBV11-2 with TRBJ2-1, with 8 positions matching TRBD2. The junction had 11 bases not matched to a gene; V was cut back by 7 bases and J by 3 bases. Germline CDR1 and CDR2: SGHAT and FQNNGV. The CDR3 spans 16 residues. CDR3 sequence reads: CASTLGGLVIYNEQFF. The DNA for the CDR3 is TGTGCCAGCACCCTTGGGGGACTAGTCATCTACAATGAGCAGTTCTTC.

This sequence joins TRBV3-1 and TRBJ2-3; possibly TRBD2 for D (6 bases). Per the germline V gene, CDR1 is LGHDT and CDR2 is YNNKEL (reference sequence). CDR3 length: 12 amino acids. Trimming pared 3 bases from V and 7 bases from J, leaving 8 bases between. The CDR3 loop reads CASSQTRNTQYF. The CDR3 DNA sequence: TGTGCCAGCAGCCAGACTAGGAATACGCAGTATTTT.

The gene calls are TRBV3-1 and TRBJ2-1; 10 bases agree with TRBD1. Per germline, CDR1 LGHDT and CDR2 YNNKEL (reference sequence). V lost 6 bases, J lost 7 bases, and 9 bases stayed unmatched. The CDR3 runs 15 residues. CDR3 loop: CASRRGDRGWNEQFF. CDR3 DNA sequence: TGTGCCAGCAGACGTGGGGACAGGGGATGGAATGAGCAGTTCTTC.

The chain combines TRBV6-2 or TRBV6-3 with TRBJ2-1; no reliable D call. Germline CDR1 reads MNHEY; CDR2 reads SVGEGT. This CDR3 has 12 amino acids. The germline V and J ends were trimmed by 0 bases and 6 bases, with 3 bases remaining between them. CDR3 sequence reads: CASSYSVNEQFF. The DNA of the CDR3 is TGTGCCAGCAGTTACTCCGTCAATGAGCAGTTCTTC.

This clonotype has a single count. The V call is TRBV15, the J call TRBJ2-1; D remains ambiguous. Germline CDR1 LNHNV, CDR2 YYDKDF (reference sequence). V was clipped by 0 bases and J by 8 bases, with 5 bases between them. The CDR3 is 12 residues long. The CDR3 here is CATSRDHYEQFF. The CDR3 DNA follows: TGTGCCACCAGCAGAGATCATTATGAGCAGTTCTTC.

The chain recombines TRBV20-1 with TRBJ1-2, with TRBD1 as a possible D gene (6 bases). V lost 3 bases, J lost 4 bases, and 18 bases lay in between. Germline V gene sequence: CDR1 DFQATT, CDR2 SNEGSKA (reference sequence). The CDR3 is 15 amino acids. CDR3 region: CSASPLQQGFYGYTF. The CDR3 DNA follows: TGCAGTGCTAGCCCCCTCCAACAGGGCTTCTATGGCTACACCTTC.

The chain carries TRBV5-1 and TRBJ2-7; weak D call: TRBD2 (5 bases). The CDR3 loop spans 13 amino acids. Trimming stripped 5 bases from V and 7 bases from J, with 16 bases between. Germline CDR1 SGHRS, CDR2 YFSETQ. CDR3: CASSRRSSAEQYF. CDR3 nucleotides: TGCGCCAGCAGTCGGAGGTCCAGCGCAGAGCAGTACTTC.

The chain employs TRBV3-1 and TRBJ2-6; D could derive from TRBD1 or TRBD2 (5 bases each). Per the germline V gene, CDR1 is LGHDT and CDR2 is YNNKEL (reference sequence). V was clipped by 6 bases and J by 2 bases, with 11 bases between them. The CDR3 has 15 amino acids. The CDR3 DNA sequence: TGTGCCAGCAGTCGAGGGGCAACTGGGGCCAACGTCCTGACTTTC. Its translation: CASSRGATGANVLTF.

This chain joins TRBV14 and TRBJ2-1; D unresolved. Per the germline V gene, CDR1 is SGHDN and CDR2 is FVKESK. V lost 4 bases and J lost 5, with 9 bases in between. The CDR3 consists of 13 residues. CDR3 loop: CASSLRLNNEQFF. In nucleotides, the CDR3 is TGTGCCAGCAGCCTGAGATTGAACAATGAGCAGTTCTTC. Filled out from reference TRBV14 and TRBJ2-1, the complete variable domain reads EAGVTQFPSHSVIEKGQTVTLRCDPISGHDNLYWYRRVMGKEIKFLLHFVKESKQDESGMPNNRFLAERTGGTYSTLKVQPAELEDSGVYFCASSLRLNNEQFFGPGTRLTVL.

The J gene is TRBJ2-3, the V gene TRBV21-1; TRBD2, as called in the table, went unchecked against the DNA. TRBV21-1 is a pseudogene locus. The CDR3 covers 15 residues. The DNA for the CDR3 is TGTGCCAGCAGCAAGGAGGAACCTAGCACAGATACGCAGTATTTT. It specifies CASSKEEPSTDTQYF.

The V gene is TRBV14, the J gene TRBJ2-7; D is unresolved. The CDR3 runs 13 residues. Germline V gives CDR1 SGHDN, CDR2 FVKESK. The V end lost 4 bases, the J end lost 3 bases, and 10 bases lay between the germline ends. CDR3 in DNA: TGTGCCAGCAGCCTAGGACGGTTCTACGAGCAGTACGTC. It codes for CASSLGRFYEQYV.

This chain links TRBV29-1 with TRBJ1-1; 8 bases line up with TRBD1. This CDR3 spans 13 amino acids. Germline CDR1 and CDR2: SQVTM and ANQGSEA. After removal of 4 bases from V and 3 bases from J, the junction contained 4 bases not matched to a gene. CDR3 amino acids: CSVGQGFDTEAFF. For the CDR3, the DNA is TGCAGCGTTGGACAGGGGTTCGACACTGAAGCTTTCTTT.

The V and J genes are TRBV20-1 and TRBJ2-1; D possibly uses TRBD1 or TRBD2 (6 bases each). V shed 3 bases and J shed 5 bases, with 14 bases lying between them. CDR3 size: 14 residues. Germline CDR1 is DFQATT and CDR2 is SNEGSKA (reference sequence). The DNA for the CDR3 is TGCAGTGCTAGTGAGGGGGGCTTTCACAATGAGCAGTTCTTC. Residues: CSASEGGFHNEQFF.

This sequence joins TRBV6-2 or TRBV6-3 and TRBJ2-2; the D is unclear. The CDR3 totals 12 residues. Germline V CDR1 and CDR2: MNHEY, SVGEGT. Trimming removed 7 bases at V and 7 bases at J, with 10 bases between. CDR3 residues: CASTDWDGELFF. The CDR3 DNA sequence: TGTGCCAGCACCGACTGGGACGGGGAGCTGTTTTTT.

This clonotype has just one count. The chain joins TRBV4-1 to TRBJ2-7, with 8 positions matching TRBD1. The CDR3 is 15 amino acids. Germline V lookup: CDR1 MGHRA, CDR2 YSYEKL. The J segment lost 1 base and the V segment lost 3 bases, leaving 5 bases of the junction unmatched. This CDR3 is CASSHPTGGSYEQYF. The CDR3, as DNA: TGCGCCAGCAGCCATCCCACAGGGGGGTCCTACGAGCAGTACTTC.

The chain couples TRBV3-1 to TRBJ2-1; D unclear. The V end was cut by 1 base, the J end by 6 bases, with 7 bases between. Germline CDR1 reads LGHDT; CDR2 reads YNNKEL (reference sequence). The CDR3 totals 13 residues. The CDR3 DNA follows: TGTGCCAGCAGCCAAGTTCCCGGCAATGAGCAGTTCTTC. The encoded protein is CASSQVPGNEQFF.

The chain recombines TRBV30 with TRBJ2-7, with D possibly matching TRBD2 (6 bases). The CDR3 extends over 13 amino acids. Germline values: CDR1 GTSNPN, CDR2 SVGIG (reference sequence). The ends were cut back, 5 bases at V and 6 bases at J, with 17 bases in the middle. DNA for the CDR3: TGTGCCTGGGGGATCGGGGGTTTCGGCGAGCAGTACGTC. This translates into CAWGIGGFGEQYV.

This CDR3 is CASSQEVSGDEQYF. For the CDR3, the DNA is TGCGCCAGCAGCCAAGAAGTTTCCGGGGACGAGCAGTACTTC. V usage is TRBV4-1 and J usage is TRBJ2-7, with D possibly TRBD2 on 5 matching bases. Germline V gives CDR1 MGHRA, CDR2 YSYEKL. With 0 bases removed from V and 5 bases from J, the gap between germline ends came to 11 bases. The CDR3 loop spans 14 amino acids.

This clonotype has just a few counts. The V call is TRBV13, the J call TRBJ2-7, with 7 bases lining up with TRBD1. From germline, CDR1 is PRHDT and CDR2 FYEKMQ (reference sequence). The V gene end was trimmed by 4 bases and the J gene end by 5 bases; junction bases not matched to a gene: 11. CDR3 length: 15 amino acids. The CDR3 DNA sequence: TGTGCCAGCAGCTACCGGACAGGATGGACAAACGAGCAGTACTTC. This translates into CASSYRTGWTNEQYF.

The rearrangement uses TRBV5-6 and TRBJ1-2; the D gene is possibly TRBD1 (5 bases). Germline CDR1 is SGHDT and CDR2 is YYEEEE. This CDR3 is 13 amino acids long. V gave up 7 bases and J gave up 4 bases, with 14 bases separating them. The CDR3 DNA sequence: TGTGCCAGCGGTAGTGGGGGAATCTATGGCTACACCTTC. Protein product: CASGSGGIYGYTF.

The gene calls are TRBV9 and TRBJ2-3; D gene uncertain. V lost 1 base and J lost 11, with 14 bases in between. The CDR3 contains 13 residues. Per the germline V gene, CDR1 is SGDLS and CDR2 is YYNGEE. CDR3 coding DNA: TGTGCCAGCAGCGTAAATCCCCAGGTCTTGCAGTATTTT. Residues: CASSVNPQVLQYF.

The J gene is TRBJ2-1, the V gene TRBV9, with 10 bases identical to TRBD2. This CDR3 is built from 17 residues. Looked up from germline, CDR1 is SGDLS and CDR2 is YYNGEE. With 4 bases clipped from V and 5 bases from J, the junction kept 12 bases outside the gene matches. The CDR3 is CASSWGDSGRRNNEQFF. As DNA, the CDR3 is TGTGCCAGCAGCTGGGGGGATAGCGGGAGGAGAAACAATGAGCAGTTCTTC.

The CDR3 reads CAWSFGSSNTGELFF. The DNA of the CDR3 is TGTGCCTGGAGTTTCGGCAGCTCGAACACCGGGGAGCTGTTTTTT. The J gene is TRBJ2-2, the V gene TRBV30; D is undetermined. CDR3 length: 15 amino acids. The V gene lost 2 bases and the J gene lost 0 bases, with 10 bases spanning the gap. Germline CDR1 and CDR2: GTSNPN and SVGIG (reference sequence).

The chain couples TRBV6-1 to TRBJ2-7; D is perhaps TRBD1 (6 bases). Germline CDR1 and CDR2: MNHNS and SASEGT. Trimming cost V 3 bases and J 9 bases, with 15 bases left between them. The CDR3 spans 13 residues. The CDR3 loop reads CASSEIQGTRQYV. CDR3 coding DNA: TGTGCCAGCAGTGAGATTCAGGGGACCAGGCAGTACGTC.

This chain connects TRBV29-1 to TRBJ2-3; a weak D match, TRBD2 (6 bases). V shed 6 bases and J shed 4 bases, with 8 bases lying between them. Germline CDR1 and CDR2: SQVTM and ANQGSEA. This CDR3 spans 11 amino acids. CDR3 sequence (DNA): TGCAGCGTCGGGACTGCAGATACGCAGTATTTT. Amino acid sequence: CSVGTADTQYF.